This TCR beta chain was profiled in a study of T-cell reconstitution after alpha-beta-depleted transplantation in children (dated by TCRdb to 2015 to 2016). In terms of the full investigation: Using TCR repertoire profiling, the study quantitatively followed how T-cell immune reconstitution unfolded in children after TCRalphabeta/CD19-depleted allogeneic hematopoietic cell transplantation.

Looking up the germline V gene (reference sequence) yields CDR1 SEHNR and CDR2 FQNEAQ. The CDR3 starts with the cysteine, ends with the phenylalanine, and has 14 residues. Only CDR3 DNA is held: 42 bases, read in frame from base 1. V is clipped by 4 bases and J by 1 base, and the sequence between their germline boundaries is 10 bases long. Concerning this clonotype: It has no known antigen specificity. One base away there is no much larger clone; base qualities are not given.

The library relied on PCR. The data were produced on an Illumina HiSeq 2500. TCR library preparation used molecular barcoding, with unique molecular identifiers applied to normalize quantification of the TCRbeta repertoire. Starting from the raw public reads, TCRdb applied fastp trimming at Q25, assembled clones with MiXCR and retained in-frame beta chains. Rows are unified per CDR3 protein, each entry keeping the most common DNA and genes. Within this sample are approximately 350,000 distinct CDR3 sequences, with 10% to 15% of them counted one time only. In total, the top ten clones hold 3.5% to 4.5% of the sample.

The material was PBMCs, obtained from the stem cell graft. The receptor chain draws on TRBV7-9 and TRBJ1-1; the D gene identity is not certain. This clonotype originated in a human donor who donated a stem cell graft to a child with Fanconi anemia. The CDR3 region has the sequence CASSWTEGNTEAFF. The DNA sequence is as follows: TGTGCCAGCAGCTGGACGGAGGGGAACACTGAAGCTTTCTTT.